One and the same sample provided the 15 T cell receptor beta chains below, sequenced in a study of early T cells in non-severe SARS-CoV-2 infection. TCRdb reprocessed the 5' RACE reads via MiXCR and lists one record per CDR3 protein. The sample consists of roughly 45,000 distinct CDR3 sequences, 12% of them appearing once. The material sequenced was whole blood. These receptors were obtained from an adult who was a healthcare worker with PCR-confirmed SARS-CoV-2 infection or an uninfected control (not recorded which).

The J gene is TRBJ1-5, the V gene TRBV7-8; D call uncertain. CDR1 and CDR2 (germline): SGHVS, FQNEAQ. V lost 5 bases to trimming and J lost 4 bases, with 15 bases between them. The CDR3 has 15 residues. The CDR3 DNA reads TGTGCCAGCAGCCTCTATACCGGACCTAATCAGCCCCAGCATTTT. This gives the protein CASSLYTGPNQPQHF.

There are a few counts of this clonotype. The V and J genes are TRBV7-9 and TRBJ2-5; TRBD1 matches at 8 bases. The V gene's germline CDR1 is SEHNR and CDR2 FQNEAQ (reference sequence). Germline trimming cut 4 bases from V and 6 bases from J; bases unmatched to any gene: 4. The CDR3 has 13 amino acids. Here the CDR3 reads CASSSTGEKTQYF. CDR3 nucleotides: TGTGCCAGCAGCTCGACAGGGGAAAAGACCCAGTACTTC.

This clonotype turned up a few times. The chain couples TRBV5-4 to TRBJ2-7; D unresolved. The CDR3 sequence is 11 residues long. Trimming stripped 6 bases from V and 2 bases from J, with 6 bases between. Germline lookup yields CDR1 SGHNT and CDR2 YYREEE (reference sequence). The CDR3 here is CASTSAYEQYF. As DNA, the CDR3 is TGTGCCAGCACCTCGGCCTACGAGCAGTACTTC.

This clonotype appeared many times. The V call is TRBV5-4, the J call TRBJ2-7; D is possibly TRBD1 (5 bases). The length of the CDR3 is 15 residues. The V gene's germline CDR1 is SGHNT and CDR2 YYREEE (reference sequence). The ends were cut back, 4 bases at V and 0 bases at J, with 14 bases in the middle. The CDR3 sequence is CASSAQGASSYEQYF. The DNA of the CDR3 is TGTGCCAGCAGCGCCCAGGGCGCGAGCTCCTACGAGCAGTACTTC.

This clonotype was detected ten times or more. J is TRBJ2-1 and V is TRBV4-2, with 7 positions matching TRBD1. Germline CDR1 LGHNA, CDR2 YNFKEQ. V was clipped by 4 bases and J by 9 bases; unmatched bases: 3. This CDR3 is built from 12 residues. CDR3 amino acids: CASSRGGSEQFF. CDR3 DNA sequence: TGTGCCAGCAGCCGAGGGGGCTCTGAGCAGTTCTTC.

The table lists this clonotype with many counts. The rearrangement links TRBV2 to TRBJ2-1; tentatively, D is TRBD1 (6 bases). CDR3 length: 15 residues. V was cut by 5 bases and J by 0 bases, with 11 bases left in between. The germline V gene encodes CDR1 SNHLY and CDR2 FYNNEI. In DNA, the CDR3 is TGTGCCAGCAGTATCGGGACAAGCTCCTACAATGAGCAGTTCTTC. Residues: CASSIGTSSYNEQFF.

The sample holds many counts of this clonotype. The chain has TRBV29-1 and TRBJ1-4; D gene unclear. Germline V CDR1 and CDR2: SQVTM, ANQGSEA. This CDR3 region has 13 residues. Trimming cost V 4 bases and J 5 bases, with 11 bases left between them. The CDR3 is CSVVGVPNEKLFF. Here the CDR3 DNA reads TGCAGCGTTGTTGGAGTCCCAAATGAAAAACTGTTTTTT. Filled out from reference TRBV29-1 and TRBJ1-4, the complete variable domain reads SAVISQKPSRDICQRGTSLTIQCQVDSQVTMMFWYRQQPGQSLTLIATANQGSEATYESGFVIDKFPISRPNLTFSTLTVSNMSPEDSSIYLCSVVGVPNEKLFFGSGTQLSVL.

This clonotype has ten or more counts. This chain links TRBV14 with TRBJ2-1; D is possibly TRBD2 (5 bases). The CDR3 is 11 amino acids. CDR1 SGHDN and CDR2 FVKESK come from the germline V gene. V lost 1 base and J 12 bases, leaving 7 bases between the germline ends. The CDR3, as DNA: TGTGCCAGCAGCCAAGGAGGGAGGCAGTTCTTC. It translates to CASSQGGRQFF.

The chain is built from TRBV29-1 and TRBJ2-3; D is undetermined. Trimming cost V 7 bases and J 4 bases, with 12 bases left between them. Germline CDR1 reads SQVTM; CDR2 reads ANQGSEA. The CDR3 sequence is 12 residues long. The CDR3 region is CSAPAFPDTQYF. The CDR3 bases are TGCAGCGCCCCAGCGTTCCCAGATACGCAGTATTTT.

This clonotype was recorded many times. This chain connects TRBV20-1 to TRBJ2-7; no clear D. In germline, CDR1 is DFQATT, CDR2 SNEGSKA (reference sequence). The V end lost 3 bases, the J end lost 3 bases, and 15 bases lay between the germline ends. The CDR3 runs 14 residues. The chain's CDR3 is CSASRQMGHYEQYF. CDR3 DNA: TGCAGTGCTAGCCGACAAATGGGCCACTACGAGCAGTACTTC.

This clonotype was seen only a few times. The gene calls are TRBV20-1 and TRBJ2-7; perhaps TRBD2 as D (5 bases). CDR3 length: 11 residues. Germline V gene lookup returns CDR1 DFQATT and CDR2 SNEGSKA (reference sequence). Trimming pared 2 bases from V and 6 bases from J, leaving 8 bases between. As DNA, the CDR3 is TGCAGTGCTAGACTCGGAGGCGAGCAGTACTTC. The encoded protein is CSARLGGEQYF.

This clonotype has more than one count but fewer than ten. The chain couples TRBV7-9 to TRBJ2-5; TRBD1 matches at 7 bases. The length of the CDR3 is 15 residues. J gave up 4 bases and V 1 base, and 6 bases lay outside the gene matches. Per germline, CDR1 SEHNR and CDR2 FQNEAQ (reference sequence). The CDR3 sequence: CASSLGGQFSETQYF. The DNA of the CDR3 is TGTGCCAGCAGCTTAGGGGGACAGTTCTCAGAGACCCAGTACTTC. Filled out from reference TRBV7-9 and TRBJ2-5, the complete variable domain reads DTGVSQNPRHKITKRGQNVTFRCDPISEHNRLYWYRQTLGQGPEFLTYFQNEAQLEKSRLLSDRFSAERPKGSFSTLEIQRTEQGDSAMYLCASSLGGQFSETQYFGPGTRLLVL.

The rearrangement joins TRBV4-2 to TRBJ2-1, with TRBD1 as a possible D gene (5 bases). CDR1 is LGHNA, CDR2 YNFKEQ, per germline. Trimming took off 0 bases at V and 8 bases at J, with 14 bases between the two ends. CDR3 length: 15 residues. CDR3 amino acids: CASSQDGQGRHEQFF. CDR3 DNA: TGTGCCAGCAGCCAAGATGGGCAGGGAAGACATGAGCAGTTCTTC.

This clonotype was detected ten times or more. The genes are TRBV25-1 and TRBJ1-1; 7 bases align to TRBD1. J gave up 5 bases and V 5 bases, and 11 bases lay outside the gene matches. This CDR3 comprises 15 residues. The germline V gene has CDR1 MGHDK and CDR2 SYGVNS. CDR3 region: CASSLPGQRVTEAFF. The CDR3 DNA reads TGTGCCAGCAGTCTGCCGGGACAGCGAGTAACTGAAGCTTTCTTT. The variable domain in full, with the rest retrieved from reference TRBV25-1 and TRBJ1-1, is EADIYQTPRYLVIGTGKKITLECSQTMGHDKMYWYQQDPGMELHLIHYSYGVNSTEKGDLSSESTVSRIRTEHFPLTLESARPSHTSQYLCASSLPGQRVTEAFFGQGTRLTVV.

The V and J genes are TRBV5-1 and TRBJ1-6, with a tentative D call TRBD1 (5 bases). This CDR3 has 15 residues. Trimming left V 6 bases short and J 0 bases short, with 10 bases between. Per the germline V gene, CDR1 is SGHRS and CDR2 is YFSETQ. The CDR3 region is CASKSDSSYNSPLHF. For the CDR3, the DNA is TGCGCCAGCAAAAGCGACAGCTCCTATAATTCACCCCTCCACTTT.